The 17 T cell receptor beta chains below were found in one sample sequenced in a study of T cell changes during pregnancy in multiple sclerosis. The method was immunoSEQ multiplex PCR; TCRdb's version includes in-frame clones alone and lacks a portion of them. In the table there are 25,000 to 35,000 clones, just over 90% of which are singletons. Sequencing used CD8+ T cells from peripheral blood mononuclear cells, obtained before pregnancy. The receptors originated from a female donor with multiple sclerosis, enrolled in a pregnancy study.

This rearrangement joins TRBV7-9 to TRBJ1-2; D unresolved. CDR1 and CDR2 (germline): SEHNR, FQNEAQ (reference sequence). The CDR3 has 11 amino acids. V was clipped by 6 bases and J by 8 bases, with 10 bases between them. CDR3 in amino acids: CASSTVSGYTF. CDR3 nucleotides: TGTGCCAGCAGTACAGTCTCCGGCTACACCTTC.

This clone has only a few counts. The V and J genes are TRBV7-6 and TRBJ2-2; D is uncertain. CDR1 is SGHVS and CDR2 is FNYEAQ in the germline V gene. This CDR3 comprises 14 residues. V lost 1 base, J lost 2 bases, and 5 bases lay in between. The CDR3 is CASSLGTNTGELFF. The CDR3, as DNA: TGTGCCAGCAGCTTAGGAACAAACACCGGGGAGCTGTTTTTT. Full variable domain (rest looked up from reference TRBV7-6 and TRBJ2-2): GAGVSQSPRYKVTKRGQDVALRCDPISGHVSLYWYRQALGQGPEFLTYFNYEAQQDKSGLPNDRFSAERPEGSISTLTIQRTEQRDSAMYRCASSLGTNTGELFFGEGSRLTVL.

This clone has a single count. The chain combines TRBV6-5 with TRBJ2-5, with TRBD1 matching over 7 bases. The V gene end was trimmed by 2 bases and the J gene end by 3 bases; junction bases not matched to a gene: 3. CDR1 and CDR2 from the germline V gene are MNHEY and SVGAGI. The CDR3 runs to 14 residues. The CDR3 is CASSYLDREETQYF. CDR3 nucleotides: TGTGCCAGCAGTTACCTCGACAGGGAAGAGACCCAGTACTTC.

This clone has just a few counts. This chain joins TRBV5-4 and TRBJ1-2; tentatively, D is TRBD1 (5 bases). This CDR3 region has 14 residues. The V end lost 0 bases, the J end lost 4 bases, and 10 bases lay between the germline ends. Germline values: CDR1 SGHNT, CDR2 YYREEE (reference sequence). CDR3 in DNA: TGTGCCAGCAGCTTGGCGGGGGTCCCCTATGGCTACACCTTC. Encoded protein: CASSLAGVPYGYTF.

V is TRBV27 and J is TRBJ2-1, with 7 bases that match TRBD1. Unmatched junction bases numbered 13, after V lost 2 bases and J lost 3 bases. The CDR3 is made up of 18 amino acids. The germline CDR1 and CDR2 sequences are MNHEY and SMNVEV (reference sequence). CDR3 sequence reads: CASSLKIRDSGFYNEQFF. The CDR3 DNA reads TGTGCCAGCAGTTTAAAGATAAGGGACAGCGGTTTCTACAATGAGCAGTTCTTC.

V is TRBV25-1 and J is TRBJ2-5; 9 bases are a match to TRBD2. CDR3 size: 17 residues. The germline V gene encodes CDR1 MGHDK and CDR2 SYGVNS. V gave up 0 bases and J gave up 1 base; unmatched junction bases: 6. In DNA form, the CDR3 reads TGTGCCAGCAGTGAATACAGACTAGCGGAATCCCAAGAGACCCAGTACTTC. It translates to CASSEYRLAESQETQYF.

The chain's CDR3 is CASSSLTGWTNEKLFF. The CDR3 DNA reads as TGTGCCAGCAGTTCGCTGACAGGGTGGACTAATGAAAAACTGTTTTTT. This chain uses TRBV27 with TRBJ1-4; 7 nucleotides agree with TRBD1. Germline CDR1 and CDR2: MNHEY and SMNVEV (reference sequence). CDR3 length equals 16 residues. After removal of 4 bases from V and 2 bases from J, the junction contained 7 bases not matched to a gene.

This CDR3 reads CASSFMDSVSYEQYF. The CDR3 DNA reads as TGTGCCAGCAGTTTTATGGACAGCGTCTCCTACGAGCAGTACTTC. V gene TRBV27 combines with J gene TRBJ2-7, with D perhaps TRBD1 (6 bases). V was clipped by 3 bases and J by 0 bases, with 12 bases between them. This CDR3 spans 15 amino acids. Per germline, CDR1 MNHEY and CDR2 SMNVEV (reference sequence).

This chain connects TRBV5-4 to TRBJ2-6, with D possibly matching TRBD2 (6 bases). The V gene's germline CDR1 is SGHNT and CDR2 YYREEE (reference sequence). The CDR3 is 18 residues long. The V gene lost 4 bases and the J gene lost 0 bases, with 17 bases spanning the gap. CDR3 region: CASSQAGQGSSGANVLTF. For the CDR3, the DNA is TGTGCCAGCAGCCAAGCGGGTCAGGGATCCTCTGGGGCCAACGTCCTGACTTTC. The full variable domain, completed using reference TRBV5-4 and TRBJ2-6, is ETGVTQSPTHLIKTRGQQVTLRCSSQSGHNTVSWYQQALGQGPQFIFQYYREEENGRGNFPPRFSGLQFPNYSSELNVNALELDDSALYLCASSQAGQGSSGANVLTFGAGSRLTVL.

In its sample, this clone was seen once. The rearrangement joins TRBV2 to TRBJ2-1; 7 nucleotides line up with TRBD2. Unmatched junction bases numbered 5, after V lost 4 bases and J lost 2 bases. Germline assignment: CDR1 SNHLY and CDR2 FYNNEI. This CDR3 region has 15 residues. The CDR3 DNA reads as TGTGCCAGCAGTGTGGGGGGAGGGACCTACAATGAGCAGTTCTTC. It is translated as CASSVGGGTYNEQFF. The variable domain in full, with the rest retrieved from reference TRBV2 and TRBJ2-1, is EPEVTQTPSHQVTQMGQEVILRCVPISNHLYFYWYRQILGQKVEFLVSFYNNEISEKSEIFDDQFSVERPDGSNFTLKIRSTKLEDSAMYFCASSVGGGTYNEQFFGPGTRLTVL.

A single count supports this clone. This sequence joins TRBV5-4 and TRBJ1-1; D gene unclear. The CDR3 spans 15 residues. Per the germline V gene, CDR1 is SGHNT and CDR2 is YYREEE (reference sequence). V was clipped by 1 base and J by 0 bases, with 10 bases between them. This CDR3 is CASSLKRELNTEAFF. In nucleotides, the CDR3 is TGTGCCAGCAGCTTGAAGCGGGAGCTGAACACTGAAGCTTTCTTT.

The V gene is TRBV7-9, the J gene TRBJ2-1; maybe TRBD1 (5 bases). CDR3 size: 16 residues. CDR1 and CDR2 (germline): SEHNR, FQNEAQ (reference sequence). Trimming shortened V by 7 bases and J by 0 bases, and 16 bases separated the two germline ends. CDR3 bases: TGTGCCAGCACCGACCAAGACAGTAGCTCCTACAATGAGCAGTTCTTC. Protein product: CASTDQDSSSYNEQFF.

The rearrangement links TRBV7-9 to TRBJ1-1; 7 bases map to TRBD1. Trimming took 3 bases from V and 2 from J; bases not matched to a gene: 3. This CDR3 contains 14 residues. Germline V gives CDR1 SEHNR, CDR2 FQNEAQ (reference sequence). The chain's CDR3 is CASSLTGRNTEAFF. The CDR3 DNA follows: TGTGCCAGCAGCTTGACAGGGCGAAACACTGAAGCTTTCTTT.

The chain couples TRBV25-1 to TRBJ2-5, with 11 bases identical to TRBD2. The CDR3 consists of 17 residues. CDR1 MGHDK and CDR2 SYGVNS come from the germline V gene. V was pared by 6 bases and J by 1 base, with 10 bases of the junction left unmatched. CDR3 in amino acids: CASREGLAELGQETQYF. The CDR3 DNA sequence: TGTGCCAGCAGGGAGGGACTAGCGGAGCTGGGCCAAGAGACCCAGTACTTC. Variable domain in full (rest from reference TRBV25-1 and TRBJ2-5): EADIYQTPRYLVIGTGKKITLECSQTMGHDKMYWYQQDPGMELHLIHYSYGVNSTEKGDLSSESTVSRIRTEHFPLTLESARPSHTSQYLCASREGLAELGQETQYFGPGTRLLVL.

This clone was observed a single time. V usage is TRBV28 and J usage is TRBJ2-1, with 13 positions matching TRBD2. Looked up from germline, CDR1 is MDHEN and CDR2 is SYDVKM. The ends lost 5 bases at V and 2 bases at J; junction bases unmatched: 12. This CDR3 spans 19 amino acids. Here the CDR3 reads CASSTSGRALLNTYNEQFF. CDR3 DNA: TGTGCCAGCAGTACTAGCGGGAGGGCCTTACTAAACACCTACAATGAGCAGTTCTTC.

The chain combines TRBV27 with TRBJ2-7, with 8 nucleotides matching TRBD1. CDR3 length equals 15 residues. V was clipped by 0 bases and J by 4 bases; unmatched bases: 5. Germline-derived CDR1 and CDR2 are MNHEY and SMNVEV (reference sequence). The CDR3 here is CASSLSAGGRYEQYF. The DNA for the CDR3 is TGTGCCAGCAGTTTATCAGCAGGGGGCCGTTACGAGCAGTACTTC.

The rearrangement uses TRBV11-3 and TRBJ2-7; 7 bases align to TRBD2. Germline CDR1 SGHNT, CDR2 YENEEA. This CDR3 is built from 14 residues. Trimming removed 5 bases from V and 2 bases from J; junction bases left unmatched: 6. The CDR3 nucleotides are TGTGCCAGCAGCCCCAAACGGGGGGCCTACGAGCAGTACTTC. Encoded protein: CASSPKRGAYEQYF.